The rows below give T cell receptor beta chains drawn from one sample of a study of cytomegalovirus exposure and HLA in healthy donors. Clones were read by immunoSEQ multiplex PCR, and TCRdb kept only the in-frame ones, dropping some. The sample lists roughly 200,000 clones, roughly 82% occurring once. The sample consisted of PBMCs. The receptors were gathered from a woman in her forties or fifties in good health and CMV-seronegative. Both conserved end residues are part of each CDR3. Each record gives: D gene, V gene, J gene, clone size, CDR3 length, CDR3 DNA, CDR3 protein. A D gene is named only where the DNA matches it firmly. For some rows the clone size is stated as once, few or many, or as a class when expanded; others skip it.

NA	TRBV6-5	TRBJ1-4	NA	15	TGTGCCAGCAGTTCCCAGGGTGCAACTAATGAAAAACTGTTTTTT	CASSSQGATNEKLFF
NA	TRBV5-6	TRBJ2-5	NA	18	TGTGCCAGCAGCTCCCCGCGGGGAGTTGCTAGTAAAAAAGAGACCCAGTACTTC	CASSSPRGVASKKETQYF
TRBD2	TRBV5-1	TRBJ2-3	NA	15	TGCGCCAGCTCTATGGGTACTAGCGGGGGAGATACGCAGTATTTT	CASSMGTSGGDTQYF
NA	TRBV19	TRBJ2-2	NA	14	TGTGCCAGTAGTTTGTCAGGGTACACCGGGGAGCTGTTTTTT	CASSLSGYTGELFF
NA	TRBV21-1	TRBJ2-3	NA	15	TGTGCCAGCAGCAAAGGGGACAGAGACACAGATACGCAGTATTTT	CASSKGDRDTDTQYF
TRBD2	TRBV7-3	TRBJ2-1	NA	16	TGTGCCAGCAGCTTAGGCGGCGGGAGGACTTACAATGAGCAGTTCTTC	CASSLGGGRTYNEQFF
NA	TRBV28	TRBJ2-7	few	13	TGTGCCAGCAGTTTAAAACTCTCCTACGAGCAGTACTTC	CASSLKLSYEQYF
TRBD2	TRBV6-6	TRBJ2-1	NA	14	TGTGCCAGCAGCCTAAAGTTCGGGGGGAATGAGCAGTTCTTC	CASSLKFGGNEQFF
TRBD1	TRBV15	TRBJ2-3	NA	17	TGTGCCACCAGCAGAGCAGGACAGGTTAAGGTTTCAGATACGCAGTATTTT	CATSRAGQVKVSDTQYF
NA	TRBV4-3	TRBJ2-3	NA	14	TGCGCCAGCAGCCAAGATTGGGCTGGGGGGACGCAGTATTTT	CASSQDWAGGTQYF
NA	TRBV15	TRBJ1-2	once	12	TGTGCCACCAGCAGAGATTCAGGGGACTACACCTTC	CATSRDSGDYTF
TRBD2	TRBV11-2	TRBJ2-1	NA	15	TGTGCCAGCAGCTTAGTAGCGGGAGGGCCAACTGAGCAGTTCTTC	CASSLVAGGPTEQFF
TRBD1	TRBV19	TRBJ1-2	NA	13	TGTGCCAGTAGTACACAGGGGTCTGATGGCTACACCTTC	CASSTQGSDGYTF
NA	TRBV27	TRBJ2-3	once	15	TGTGCCAGCAGTTCCGGGACACAAGACACAGATACGCAGTATTTT	CASSSGTQDTDTQYF
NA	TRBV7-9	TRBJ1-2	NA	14	TGTGCCAGCAGCTTGCGGGGGCTAGGCTATGGCTACACCTTC	CASSLRGLGYGYTF
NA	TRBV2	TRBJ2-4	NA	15	TGTGCCAGCAGGCAGGAGGTCTCGTCCAAAAACATTCAGTACTTC	CASRQEVSSKNIQYF
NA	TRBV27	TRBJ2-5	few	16	TGTGCCAGCAGTTTATCGGGTACAGGGCCCCAAGAGACCCAGTACTTC	CASSLSGTGPQETQYF
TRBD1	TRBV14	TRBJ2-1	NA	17	TGTGCCAGCAGTCCTCGACAGGGGGCAGGGTACTACAATGAGCAGTTCTTC	CASSPRQGAGYYNEQFF
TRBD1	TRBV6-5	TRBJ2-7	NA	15	TGTGCCAGCAGTAGGCCGGGACAGGGGACTTCCGAGCAGTACTTC	CASSRPGQGTSEQYF
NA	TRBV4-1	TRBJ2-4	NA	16	TGCGCCAGCAGCCTCCGGCGGGCGCCGTCCAAAAACATTCAGTACTTC	CASSLRRAPSKNIQYF
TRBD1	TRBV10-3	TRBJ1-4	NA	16	TGTGCCATCAGTGAGTCCGCGGGGACAGGGGGCGGAAAACTGTTTTTT	CAISESAGTGGGKLFF
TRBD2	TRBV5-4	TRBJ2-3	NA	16	TGTGCCAGCAGCTTGGTAGCGGGGGCCACCACAGATACGCAGTATTTT	CASSLVAGATTDTQYF
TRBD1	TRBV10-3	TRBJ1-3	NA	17	TGTGCCAGGAAAGAGGACAGGGGACACCATTCCGGAAACACCATATATTTT	CARKEDRGHHSGNTIYF
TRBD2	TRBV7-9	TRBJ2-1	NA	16	TGTGCCAGCAGGCCCGGACTAGCGGGAGTCTACAATGAGCAGTTCTTC	CASRPGLAGVYNEQFF
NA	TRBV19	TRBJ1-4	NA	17	TGTGCCAGTAGTTTACAGGGATGGGGATCTACTAATGAAAAACTGTTTTTT	CASSLQGWGSTNEKLFF
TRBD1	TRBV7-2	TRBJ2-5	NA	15	TGTGCCAGCAGCCCCAGGCGGACAGGGGAGAGGTCCCAGTACTTC	CASSPRRTGERSQYF
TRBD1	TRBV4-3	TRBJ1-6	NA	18	TGCGCCAGCAGCCAAGAACTGACTCCGGGACAGGGTTTTTCACCCCTCCACTTT	CASSQELTPGQGFSPLHF
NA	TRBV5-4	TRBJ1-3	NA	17	TGTGCCAGCAGCTTGTCTGCTGGGGGCCTCCAAGGAAACACCATATATTTT	CASSLSAGGLQGNTIYF
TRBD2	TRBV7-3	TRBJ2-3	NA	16	TGTGCCAGCAGCTTAAGGCTAGCGGGAGGTACAGATACGCAGTATTTT	CASSLRLAGGTDTQYF
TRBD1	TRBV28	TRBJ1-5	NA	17	TGTGCCAGCAGGGTCAACCGGGACAGGCGGATCAATCAGCCCCAGCATTTT	CASRVNRDRRINQPQHF
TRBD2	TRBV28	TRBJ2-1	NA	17	TGTGCCAGCAGCAGAAAACCCAGCGGGAGCGGGTTTAATGAGCAGTTCTTC	CASSRKPSGSGFNEQFF
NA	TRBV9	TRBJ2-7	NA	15	TGTGCCAGCAGCTCCGGGACACAAACCACCTACGAGCAGTACTTC	CASSSGTQTTYEQYF
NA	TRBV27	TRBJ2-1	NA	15	TGTGCCAGCAGTCGGACAATTCAATCCTACAATGAGCAGTTCTTC	CASSRTIQSYNEQFF
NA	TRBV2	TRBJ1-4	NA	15	TGTGCCAGCAGTTGGACAGTTGCAACTAATGAAAAACTGTTTTTT	CASSWTVATNEKLFF
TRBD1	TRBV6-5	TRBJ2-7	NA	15	TGTGCCAGCAGCGATGGACAGGGGGTCCTATACGAGCAGTACTTC	CASSDGQGVLYEQYF
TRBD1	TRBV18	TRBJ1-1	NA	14	TGTGCCAGCTCACAGGGACAGTCGAACACTGAAGCTTTCTTT	CASSQGQSNTEAFF
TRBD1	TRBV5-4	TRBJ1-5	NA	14	TGTGCCAGCAGCCCGGGGACAGGGGCTCAGCCCCAGCATTTT	CASSPGTGAQPQHF
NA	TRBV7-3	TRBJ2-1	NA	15	TGTGCCAGCAGCTTCCGACTAGGGCTGGGCAATGAGCAGTTCTTC	CASSFRLGLGNEQFF
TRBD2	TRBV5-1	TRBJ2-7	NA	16	TGCGCCAGCAGCTTGGGGTTGACTAGCGGGGACTACGAGCAGTACTTC	CASSLGLTSGDYEQYF
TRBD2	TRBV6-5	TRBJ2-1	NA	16	TGTGCCAGCAGTTTGAATAAGGGACTAGCCCCAAGCGAGCAGTTCTTC	CASSLNKGLAPSEQFF
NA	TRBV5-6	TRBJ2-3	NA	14	TGTGCCAGCAGATTTGGCCGGACACCAGATACGCAGTATTTT	CASRFGRTPDTQYF
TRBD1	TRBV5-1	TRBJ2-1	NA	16	TGCGCCAGCAGCTTCCTACCGGGACAGGGGGACAATGAGCAGTTCTTC	CASSFLPGQGDNEQFF
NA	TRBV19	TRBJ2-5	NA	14	TGTGCCAGTAGTCTTTCGGGGTGGGGAGAGACCCAGTACTTC	CASSLSGWGETQYF
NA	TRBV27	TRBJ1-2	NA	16	TGTGCCAGCAGTTTACGGGGAGCAGGGGCGCTTTATGGCTACACCTTC	CASSLRGAGALYGYTF
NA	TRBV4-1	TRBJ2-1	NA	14	TGCGCCAGCAGCCAGTGGAGCTCCTACAATGAGCAGTTCTTC	CASSQWSSYNEQFF
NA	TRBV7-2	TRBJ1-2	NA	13	TGTGCCAGCAGTTTCGGAGCTAACTATGGCTACACCTTC	CASSFGANYGYTF
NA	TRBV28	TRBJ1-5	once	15	TGTGCCAGCAGCCCGGGCGACTATAGCAATCAGCCCCAGCATTTT	CASSPGDYSNQPQHF
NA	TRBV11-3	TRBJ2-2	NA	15	TGTGCCAGCAGCCCGGGACAATCGAACACCGGGGAGCTGTTTTTT	CASSPGQSNTGELFF
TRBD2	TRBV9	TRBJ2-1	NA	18	TGTGCCAGCAGCGCGCTACACTTGACTAGCGGGGGGAGGAATGAGCAGTTCTTC	CASSALHLTSGGRNEQFF
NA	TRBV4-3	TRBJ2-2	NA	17	TGCGCCAGCAGCCAAGATAGTAGGGACTTTAACACCGGGGAGCTGTTTTTT	CASSQDSRDFNTGELFF
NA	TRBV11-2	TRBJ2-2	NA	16	TGTGCCAGCAGCTTAGTACAGCTAATGAACACCGGGGAGCTGTTTTTT	CASSLVQLMNTGELFF
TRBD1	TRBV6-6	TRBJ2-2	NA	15	TGTGCCAGCAGTAAAGGGACAGTAAACACCGGGGAGCTGTTTTTT	CASSKGTVNTGELFF
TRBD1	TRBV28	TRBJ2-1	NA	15	TGTGCCAGCAGTTTAACAGGGGGCGGGTACAATGAGCAGTTCTTC	CASSLTGGGYNEQFF
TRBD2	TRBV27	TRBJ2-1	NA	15	TGTGCCAGCAGTCCTGGGACTAGCGGGAGGAATGAGCAGTTCTTC	CASSPGTSGRNEQFF